Sequencing of this TCR beta chain was carried out in a study of cytomegalovirus exposure and HLA in healthy donors. Findings and caveats of the study: Overall, approximately 150 TCR beta chains were annotated as cytomegalovirus-associated.

Researchers ran the PCR with 60 Vbeta and 13 Jbeta primers. Method: immunoSEQ multiplex PCR; TCRdb's copy keeps in-frame clones and lacks some. The sample has more than 110,000 clones, roughly three quarters seen once; the top ten hold approximately 4%. Comments on this clone: The antigen remains unidentified.

The receptor's source is a man between 18 and 35 years old in good health and CMV-seronegative. Sequencing input: PBMCs.

CDR3 nucleotide sequence: TGCAGCGCCCCCGGAGGGTATGAGGCAGATACGCAGTATTTT. Its translation: CSAPGGYEADTQYF. The chain carries TRBV29-1 and TRBJ2-3, with D possibly matching TRBD2 (6 bases). The CDR3 totals 14 residues. V lost 7 bases and J 4 bases, leaving 18 bases between the germline ends. Germline loops: CDR1 SQVTM, CDR2 ANQGSEA.